Listed here are 12 T cell receptor beta chains from one sample, sequenced in a study of identical twins. A single record per CDR3 protein comes from TCRdb applying MiXCR to the 5' RACE reads. The top ten clones hold 0.75% to 1% of a sample with hundreds of thousands of distinct CDR3 sequences, 8.6% of them seen once. This sample was shared with a second study, whose subject was yellow fever vaccine responses in identical twins.

Material for sequencing was PBMCs. The origin of the receptors is a woman under 30 in good health.

The V gene is TRBV6-1, the J gene TRBJ2-4; TRBD1 matches at 9 bases. Germline assignment: CDR1 MNHNS and CDR2 SASEGT. The V segment lost 6 bases and the J segment 7 bases; nucleotides outside the gene matches: 10. The CDR3 covers 15 residues. CDR3 sequence: CASSLTVDRGNIQYF. The CDR3 DNA reads as TGTGCCAGCAGCCTGACCGTAGACAGGGGGAACATTCAGTACTTC.

V is TRBV6-6 and J is TRBJ2-7; TRBD1 matches 7 bases. The CDR3 consists of 12 residues. The germline V gene encodes CDR1 MNHNY and CDR2 SVGAGI (reference sequence). V dropped 6 bases and J dropped 7; count of bases not matched to a gene: 6. The CDR3 spells CASSQQGFEQYF. The CDR3 region has the DNA TGTGCCAGCAGCCAACAGGGGTTTGAGCAGTACTTC.

V is TRBV28 and J is TRBJ2-1; TRBD2 agrees at 10 bases. Germline assignment: CDR1 MDHEN and CDR2 SYDVKM. Trimming removed 6 bases from V and 8 bases from J; junction bases left unmatched: 7. This CDR3 region has 14 residues. CDR3 amino acids: CASRPPSGSYEQFF. As DNA, the CDR3 is TGTGCCAGCAGGCCTCCTAGCGGGAGCTATGAGCAGTTCTTC.

The genes are TRBV19 and TRBJ2-7; 9 bases agree with TRBD1. CDR3 length: 13 amino acids. Germline assignment: CDR1 LNHDA and CDR2 SQIVND (reference sequence). Unmatched junction bases numbered 5, after V lost 5 bases and J lost 6 bases. DNA for the CDR3: TGTGCCAGTAGTCGGACAGGGGAATTCGAGCAGTACTTC. It specifies CASSRTGEFEQYF.

The genes are TRBV9 and TRBJ2-3; D may correspond to TRBD1 or TRBD2 (5 bases each). From germline, CDR1 is SGDLS and CDR2 YYNGEE. V lost 0 bases and J 3 bases, leaving 14 bases between the germline ends. The CDR3 runs to 16 residues. CDR3 DNA sequence: TGTGCCAGCAGCGTAGATCAGCGGACAAGGACAGATACGCAGTATTTT. The encoded protein is CASSVDQRTRTDTQYF.

In its sample, this clonotype was seen a few times. The chain employs TRBV7-9 and TRBJ2-1; TRBD2 agrees at 8 bases. Germline V gives CDR1 SEHNR, CDR2 FQNEAQ (reference sequence). V lost 2 bases, J lost 4 bases, and 4 bases stayed unmatched. The CDR3 extends over 15 amino acids. CDR3 nucleotide sequence: TGTGCCAGCAGCTTATCGGGGGGGGAGTACAATGAGCAGTTCTTC. This encodes CASSLSGGEYNEQFF.

The chain combines TRBV20-1 with TRBJ2-3, with 11 positions matching TRBD2. This CDR3 has 15 amino acids. V dropped 4 bases and J dropped 5; count of bases not matched to a gene: 8. The germline V gene encodes CDR1 DFQATT and CDR2 SNEGSKA (reference sequence). The CDR3 reads CSATALAGGLDTQYF. The CDR3 nucleotides read TGCAGTGCTACAGCCCTAGCGGGGGGTTTAGATACGCAGTATTTT.

The V gene is TRBV20-1, the J gene TRBJ1-1; D not resolved. The CDR3 totals 15 residues. Looked up from germline, CDR1 is DFQATT and CDR2 is SNEGSKA (reference sequence). Trimming took 0 bases from V and 5 from J, leaving 16 bases between them. CDR3 amino acids: CSARDQQTLRTEAFF. The CDR3 DNA follows: TGCAGTGCTAGAGATCAGCAGACCTTGCGGACTGAAGCTTTCTTT.

This clonotype appeared a few times. This chain links TRBV7-9 with TRBJ2-7, with D possibly being TRBD1 (5 bases). This CDR3 is 15 amino acids long. The V and J ends lost 0 bases and 5 bases respectively, with 14 bases between them. The germline V gene has CDR1 SEHNR and CDR2 FQNEAQ (reference sequence). In DNA form, the CDR3 reads TGTGCCAGCAGCTTAGCTCAAGGGGCGCCCGACGAGCAGTACTTC. Its translation: CASSLAQGAPDEQYF.

This clonotype was observed a handful of times. The chain recombines TRBV6-5 with TRBJ2-2; TRBD2 matches at 12 bases. Germline V CDR1 and CDR2: MNHEY, SVGAGI. This CDR3 is 17 amino acids long. The ends lost 2 bases at V and 3 bases at J; junction bases unmatched: 4. The CDR3: CASSYPGLAGHTGELFF. CDR3 DNA sequence: TGTGCCAGCAGTTACCCCGGACTAGCGGGGCACACCGGGGAGCTGTTTTTT.

The rearrangement links TRBV7-2 to TRBJ2-7; TRBD1 matches at 10 bases. Germline V CDR1 and CDR2: SGHTA, FQGNSA. V shed 4 bases, J shed 2 bases, and the junction held 8 bases outside the gene matches. The CDR3 runs 16 residues. CDR3 DNA: TGTGCCAGCAGCTCCTCCGGGACAGGGGAGGCCTACGAGCAGTACTTC. Amino acids: CASSSSGTGEAYEQYF.

The rearrangement joins TRBV11-1 to TRBJ2-5; D is tentatively TRBD1 or TRBD2 (5 bases each). This CDR3 has 18 residues. Per germline, CDR1 SGHAT and CDR2 FQDESV (reference sequence). V was pared by 2 bases and J by 1 base, with 20 bases between. CDR3 DNA sequence: TGTGCCAGCAGCTTAAAGGGTCAGGGAGCGGCTTCCCAAGAGACCCAGTACTTC. Residues: CASSLKGQGAASQETQYF.